Listed below are T cell receptor beta chains from one sample, sequenced in a study of cytomegalovirus exposure and HLA in healthy donors. Some clones are missing from TCRdb's copy, which holds only in-frame ones; the method was immunoSEQ multiplex PCR. The sample carries roughly 150,000 clones, just under 80% recorded once. The specimen was PBMCs. These receptor sequences come from a man younger than 35 in good health and CMV-seropositive. Each CDR3 is given with its conserved first and last residue. A D gene is named only where the DNA matches it firmly.

d_gene	len	v_gene	j_gene	CDR3aa
TRBD1	13	TRBV14	TRBJ2-7	CASRTNRGHEQYF
.	15	TRBV6-5	TRBJ2-7	CASSYGPSVFYEQYF
.	13	TRBV19	TRBJ1-5	CASSWGGGWTQHF
.	13	TRBV5-1	TRBJ2-3	CASSQGGRDTQYF
.	16	TRBV11-2	TRBJ1-1	CASSLEVFRVDTEAFF
.	13	TRBV5-6	TRBJ1-2	CASSLRAGDGYTF
TRBD1	16	TRBV4-1	TRBJ2-2	CASSQGQGSGTGELFF
.	19	TRBV19	TRBJ2-1	CASSTGLVGALSSYNEQFF
TRBD2	16	TRBV11-1	TRBJ2-2	CASSPIGTSRTGELFF
TRBD1	16	TRBV4-2	TRBJ1-5	CASSQNQGQGNQPQHF
.	13	TRBV5-1	TRBJ1-5	CASSLSGYQPQHF
TRBD2	15	TRBV5-8	TRBJ2-1	CASSLLAGVYNEQFF
.	11	TRBV27	TRBJ2-7	CASSSAYEQYF
.	13	TRBV2	TRBJ1-2	CASKQGANYGYTF
TRBD2	16	TRBV7-9	TRBJ2-3	CASSYGTSGSLGTQYF
TRBD1	16	TRBV7-8	TRBJ1-1	CASFPGTGVVNTEAFF
.	14	TRBV5-1	TRBJ2-7	CASSLGETAHEQYF
.	15	TRBV7-2	TRBJ2-1	CASSLALGGGNEQFF